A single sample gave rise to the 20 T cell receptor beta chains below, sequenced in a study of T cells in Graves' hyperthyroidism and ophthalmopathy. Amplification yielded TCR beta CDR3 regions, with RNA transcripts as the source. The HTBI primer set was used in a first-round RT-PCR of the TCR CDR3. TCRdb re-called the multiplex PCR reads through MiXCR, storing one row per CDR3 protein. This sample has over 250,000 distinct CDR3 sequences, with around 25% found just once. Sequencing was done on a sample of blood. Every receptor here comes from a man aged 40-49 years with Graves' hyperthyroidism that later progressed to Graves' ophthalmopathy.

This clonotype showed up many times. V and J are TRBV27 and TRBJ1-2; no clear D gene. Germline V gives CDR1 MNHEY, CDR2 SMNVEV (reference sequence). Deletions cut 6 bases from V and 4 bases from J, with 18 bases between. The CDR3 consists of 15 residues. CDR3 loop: CASRPREEGRYGYTF. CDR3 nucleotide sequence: TGTGCCAGCAGGCCACGGGAGGAAGGTCGCTATGGCTACACCTTC.

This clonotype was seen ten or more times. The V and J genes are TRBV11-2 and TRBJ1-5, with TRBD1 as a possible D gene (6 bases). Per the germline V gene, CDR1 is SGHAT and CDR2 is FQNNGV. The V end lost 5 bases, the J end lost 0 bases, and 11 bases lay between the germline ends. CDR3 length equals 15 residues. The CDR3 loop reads CASSRGQYSNQPQHF. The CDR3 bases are TGTGCCAGCAGCCGCGGACAGTATAGCAATCAGCCCCAGCATTTT.

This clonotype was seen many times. The CDR3 region is CASSLDWGLAGLTYEQYF. The CDR3 DNA reads TGTGCCAGCAGCTTAGATTGGGGACTAGCGGGATTAACCTACGAGCAGTACTTC. This chain uses TRBV11-2 with TRBJ2-7; 13 nucleotides line up with TRBD2. V was pared by 0 bases and J by 2 bases, with 7 bases of the junction left unmatched. The CDR3 is 18 amino acids. Germline loops: CDR1 SGHAT, CDR2 FQNNGV.

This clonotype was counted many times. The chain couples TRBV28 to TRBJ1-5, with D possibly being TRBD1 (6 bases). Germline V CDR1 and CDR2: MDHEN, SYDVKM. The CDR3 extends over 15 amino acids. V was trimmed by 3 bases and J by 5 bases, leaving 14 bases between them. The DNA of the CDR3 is TGTGCCAGCAGTTTTTGGGAGGGGGATCATCAGCCCCAGCATTTT. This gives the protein CASSFWEGDHQPQHF.

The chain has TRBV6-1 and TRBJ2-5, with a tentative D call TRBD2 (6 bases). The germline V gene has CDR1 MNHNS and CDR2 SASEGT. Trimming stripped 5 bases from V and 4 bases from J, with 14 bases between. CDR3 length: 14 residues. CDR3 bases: TGTGCCAGCAGTCGGGACTTCCGCTCAGAGACCCAGTACTTC. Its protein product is CASSRDFRSETQYF.

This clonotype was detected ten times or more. The chain's CDR3 is CASSLTPGRMNTEAFF. In nucleotides, the CDR3 is TGCGCCAGCAGCTTGACACCGGGACGGATGAACACTGAAGCTTTCTTT. This rearrangement joins TRBV5-1 to TRBJ1-1, with D possibly TRBD1 on 5 matching bases. Germline CDR1 SGHRS, CDR2 YFSETQ. V lost 1 base and J 0 bases, leaving 13 bases between the germline ends. This CDR3 contains 16 residues.

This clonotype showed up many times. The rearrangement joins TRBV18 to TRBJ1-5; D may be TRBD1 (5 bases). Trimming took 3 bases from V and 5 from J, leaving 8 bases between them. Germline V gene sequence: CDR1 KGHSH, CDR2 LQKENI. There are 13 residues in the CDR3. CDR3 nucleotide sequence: TGTGCCAGCTCACCGTCAGGGTATCAGCCCCAGCATTTT. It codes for CASSPSGYQPQHF.

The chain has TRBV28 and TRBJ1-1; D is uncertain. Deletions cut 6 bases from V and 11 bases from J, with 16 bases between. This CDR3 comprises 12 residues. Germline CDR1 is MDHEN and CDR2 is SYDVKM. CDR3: CASRGGSPVAFF. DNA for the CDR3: TGTGCCAGCAGGGGCGGGAGCCCTGTGGCTTTCTTT.

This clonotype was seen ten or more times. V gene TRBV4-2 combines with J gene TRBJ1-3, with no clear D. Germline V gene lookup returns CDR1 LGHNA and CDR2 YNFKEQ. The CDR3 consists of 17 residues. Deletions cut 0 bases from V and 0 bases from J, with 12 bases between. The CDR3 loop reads CASSQDANSNSGNTIYF. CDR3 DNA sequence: TGTGCCAGCAGCCAAGATGCGAACAGCAACTCTGGAAACACCATATATTTT.

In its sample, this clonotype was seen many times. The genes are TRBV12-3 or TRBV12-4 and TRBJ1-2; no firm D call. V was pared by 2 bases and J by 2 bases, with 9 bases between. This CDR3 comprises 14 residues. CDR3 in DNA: TGTGCCAGCAGTTTACTGGGCAGCAACTATGGCTACACCTTC. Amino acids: CASSLLGSNYGYTF.

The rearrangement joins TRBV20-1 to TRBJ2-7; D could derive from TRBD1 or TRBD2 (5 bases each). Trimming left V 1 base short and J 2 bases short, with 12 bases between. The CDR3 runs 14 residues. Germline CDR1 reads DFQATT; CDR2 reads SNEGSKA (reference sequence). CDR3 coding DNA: TGCAGTGCTAGAGGGGGGAAGGGGCCCTACGAGCAGTACTTC. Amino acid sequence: CSARGGKGPYEQYF.

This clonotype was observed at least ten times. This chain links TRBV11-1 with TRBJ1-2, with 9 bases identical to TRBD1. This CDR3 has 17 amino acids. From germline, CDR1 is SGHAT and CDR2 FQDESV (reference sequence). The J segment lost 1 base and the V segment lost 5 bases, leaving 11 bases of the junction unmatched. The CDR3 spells CASSQYRGQRFNYGYTF. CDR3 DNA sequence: TGTGCCAGCAGCCAGTACAGGGGGCAGAGGTTTAACTATGGCTACACCTTC.

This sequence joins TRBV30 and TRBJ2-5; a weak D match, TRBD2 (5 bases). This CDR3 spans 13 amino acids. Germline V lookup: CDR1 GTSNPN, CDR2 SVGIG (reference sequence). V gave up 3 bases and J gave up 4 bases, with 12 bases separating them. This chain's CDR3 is CAWSKGEGETQYF. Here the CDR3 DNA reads TGTGCCTGGAGCAAGGGAGAGGGAGAGACCCAGTACTTC.

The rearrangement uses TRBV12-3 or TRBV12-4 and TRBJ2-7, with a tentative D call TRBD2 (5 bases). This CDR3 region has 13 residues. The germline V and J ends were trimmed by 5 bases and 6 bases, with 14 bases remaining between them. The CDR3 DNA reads TGTGCCAGCAGTCCGAGGGCCCCCCTCGAGCAGTACTTC. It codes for CASSPRAPLEQYF.

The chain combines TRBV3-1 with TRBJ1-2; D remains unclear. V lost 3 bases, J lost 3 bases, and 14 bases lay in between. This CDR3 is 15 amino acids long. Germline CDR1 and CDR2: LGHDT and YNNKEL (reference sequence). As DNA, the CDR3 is TGTGCCAGCAGCCACGTTCGGGTGGGCGACTATGGCTACACCTTC. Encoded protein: CASSHVRVGDYGYTF.

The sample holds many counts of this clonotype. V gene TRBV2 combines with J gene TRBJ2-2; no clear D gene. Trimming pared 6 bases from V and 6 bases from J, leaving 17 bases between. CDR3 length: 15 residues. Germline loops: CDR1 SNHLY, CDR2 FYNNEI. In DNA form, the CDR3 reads TGTGCCAGCAGAGCCCGGACGTCGTTCCCCGGGGAGCTGTTTTTT. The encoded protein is CASRARTSFPGELFF.

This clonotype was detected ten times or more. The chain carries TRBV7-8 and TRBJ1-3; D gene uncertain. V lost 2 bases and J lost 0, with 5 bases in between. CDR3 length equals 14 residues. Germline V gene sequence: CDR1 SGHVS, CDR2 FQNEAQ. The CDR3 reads CASSLRDSGNTIYF. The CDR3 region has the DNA TGTGCCAGCAGCTTACGGGACTCTGGAAACACCATATATTTT.

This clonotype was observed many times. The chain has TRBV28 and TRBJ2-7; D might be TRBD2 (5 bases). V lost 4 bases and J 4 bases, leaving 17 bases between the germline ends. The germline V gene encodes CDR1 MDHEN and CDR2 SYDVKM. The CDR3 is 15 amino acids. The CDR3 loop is CASSSPLAGAYEQYF. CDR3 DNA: TGTGCCAGCAGTTCACCCTTGGCGGGCGCGTACGAGCAGTACTTC. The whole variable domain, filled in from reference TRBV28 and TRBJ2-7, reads DVKVTQSSRYLVKRTGEKVFLECVQDMDHENMFWYRQDPGLGLRLIYFSYDVKMKEKGDIPEGYSVSREKKERFSLILESASTNQTSMYLCASSSPLAGAYEQYFGPGTRLTVT.

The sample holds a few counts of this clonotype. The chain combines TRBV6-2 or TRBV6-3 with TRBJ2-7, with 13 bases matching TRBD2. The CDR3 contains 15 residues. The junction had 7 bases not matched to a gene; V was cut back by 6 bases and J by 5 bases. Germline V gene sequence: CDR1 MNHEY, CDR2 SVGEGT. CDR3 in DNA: TGTGCCAGCAGCACAGGACTAGCGGGAGCCCACGAGCAGTACTTC. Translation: CASSTGLAGAHEQYF.

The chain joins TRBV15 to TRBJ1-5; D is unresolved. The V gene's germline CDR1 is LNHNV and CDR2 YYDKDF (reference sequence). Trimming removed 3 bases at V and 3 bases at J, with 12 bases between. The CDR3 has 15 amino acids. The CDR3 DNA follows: TGTGCCACCAGCAGCTTGACGGACTCCAATCAGCCCCAGCATTTT. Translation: CATSSLTDSNQPQHF.